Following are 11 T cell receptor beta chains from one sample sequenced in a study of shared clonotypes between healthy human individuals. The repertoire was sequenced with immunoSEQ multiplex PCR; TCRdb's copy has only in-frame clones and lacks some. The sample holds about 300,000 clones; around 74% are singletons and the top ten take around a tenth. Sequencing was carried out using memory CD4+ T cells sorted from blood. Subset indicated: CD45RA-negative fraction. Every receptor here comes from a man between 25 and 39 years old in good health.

CDR3 residues: CASSKRHPNTEAFF. CDR3 in DNA: TGTGCCAGCAGCAAACGACACCCGAACACTGAAGCTTTCTTT. The gene calls are TRBV21-1 and TRBJ1-1; the D call in the table, TRBD1, was not verified against the DNA. TRBV21-1 is reported as a pseudogene. The CDR3 has 14 amino acids.

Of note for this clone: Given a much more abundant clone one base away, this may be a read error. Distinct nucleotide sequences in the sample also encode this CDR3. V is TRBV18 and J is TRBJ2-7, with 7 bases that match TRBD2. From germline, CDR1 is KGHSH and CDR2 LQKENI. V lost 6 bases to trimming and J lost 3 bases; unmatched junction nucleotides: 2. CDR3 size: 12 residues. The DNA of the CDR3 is TGTGCCAGCTCCCCGGGAGGCTACGAGCAGTACTTC. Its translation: CASSPGGYEQYF.

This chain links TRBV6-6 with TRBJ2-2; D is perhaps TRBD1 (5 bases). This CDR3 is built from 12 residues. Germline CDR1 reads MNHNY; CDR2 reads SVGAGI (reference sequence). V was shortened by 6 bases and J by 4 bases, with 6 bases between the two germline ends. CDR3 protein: CASSQGTGELFF. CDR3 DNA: TGTGCCAGCAGCCAGGGCACCGGGGAGCTGTTTTTT.

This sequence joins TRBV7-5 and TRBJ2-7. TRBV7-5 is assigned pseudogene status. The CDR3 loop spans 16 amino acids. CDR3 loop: CVRTPAVGSSSYEQYF. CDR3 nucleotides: TGTGTCAGAACCCCCGCCGTTGGATCCAGCTCCTACGAGCAGTACTTC.

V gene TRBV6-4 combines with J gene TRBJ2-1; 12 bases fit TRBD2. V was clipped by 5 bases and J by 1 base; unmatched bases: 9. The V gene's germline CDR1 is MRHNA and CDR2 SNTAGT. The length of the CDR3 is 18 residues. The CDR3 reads CASSRLAGVEGSYNEQFF. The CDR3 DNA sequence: TGTGCCAGCAGTAGACTAGCGGGAGTAGAGGGGTCCTACAATGAGCAGTTCTTC.

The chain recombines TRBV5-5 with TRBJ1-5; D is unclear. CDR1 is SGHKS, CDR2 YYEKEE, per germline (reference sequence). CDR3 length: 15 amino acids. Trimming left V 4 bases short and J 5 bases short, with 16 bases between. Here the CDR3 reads CASSPDGPFDQPQHF. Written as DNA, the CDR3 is TGTGCCAGCAGCCCGGACGGGCCATTTGATCAGCCCCAGCATTTT.

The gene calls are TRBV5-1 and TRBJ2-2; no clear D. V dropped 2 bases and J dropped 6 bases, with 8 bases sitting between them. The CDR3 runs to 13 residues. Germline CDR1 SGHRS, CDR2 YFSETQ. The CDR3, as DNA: TGCGCCAGCAGCTTTGACATCCCCGGGGAGCTGTTTTTT. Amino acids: CASSFDIPGELFF.

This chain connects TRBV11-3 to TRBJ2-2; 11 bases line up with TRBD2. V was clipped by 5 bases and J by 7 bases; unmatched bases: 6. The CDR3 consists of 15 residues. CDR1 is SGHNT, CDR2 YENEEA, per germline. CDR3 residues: CASSGTSGAGGELFF. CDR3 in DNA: TGTGCCAGCAGCGGGACTAGCGGTGCCGGCGGGGAGCTGTTTTTT. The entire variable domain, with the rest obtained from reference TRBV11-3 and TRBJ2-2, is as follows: EAGVVQSPRYKIIEKKQPVAFWCNPISGHNTLYWYLQNLGQGPELLIRYENEEAVDDSQLPKDRFSAERLKGVDSTLKIQPAELGDSAVYLCASSGTSGAGGELFFGEGSRLTVL.

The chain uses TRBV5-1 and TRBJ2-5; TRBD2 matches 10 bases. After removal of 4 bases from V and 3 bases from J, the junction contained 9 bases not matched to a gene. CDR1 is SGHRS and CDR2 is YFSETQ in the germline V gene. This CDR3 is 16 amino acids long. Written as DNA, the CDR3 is TGCGCCAGCAGCAAGCTGACTAGCGGGCTTAAAGAGACCCAGTACTTC. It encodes CASSKLTSGLKETQYF.

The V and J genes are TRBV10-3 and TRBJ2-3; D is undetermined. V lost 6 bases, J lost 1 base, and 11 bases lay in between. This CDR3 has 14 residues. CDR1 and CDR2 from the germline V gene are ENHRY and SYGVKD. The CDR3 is CAISATGGTDTQYF. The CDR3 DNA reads TGTGCCATCAGCGCCACTGGAGGCACAGATACGCAGTATTTT.

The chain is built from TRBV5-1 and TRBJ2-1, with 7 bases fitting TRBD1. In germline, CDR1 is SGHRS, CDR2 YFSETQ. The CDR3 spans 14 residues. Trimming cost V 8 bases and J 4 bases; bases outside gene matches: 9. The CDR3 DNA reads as TGCGCCAGTAATCCGGGACAGAGATACAATGAGCAGTTCTTC. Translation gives CASNPGQRYNEQFF.